Sequencing of this T cell receptor (beta chain) was carried out in a study of shared clonotypes between healthy human individuals. Findings and limits, study-wide: Naive CD4 clonotypes were shared across a handful of donors at roughly 5.3%.

Clones were read by immunoSEQ multiplex PCR, and TCRdb kept only the in-frame ones, dropping some. The sample holds a few hundred thousand clones; roughly 70% are singletons and the top ten take about a tenth. Looked up from germline, CDR1 is SGHRS and CDR2 is YFSETQ. The CDR3 has 14 residues. V was pared by 3 bases and J by 5 bases, with 13 bases between. The donors, healthy adults who were HIV-negative, had experienced no recent acute infections or vaccinations. The table lists this clone with a few counts. As yet, its antigen is unknown. Material for sequencing was memory CD4+ T cells sorted from blood. Subset meaning: CD45RA-negative fraction. This clonotype was sampled from a man aged 25-40 years in good health. V gene TRBV5-1 combines with J gene TRBJ2-3, with a tentative D call TRBD1 (5 bases). CDR3 residues: CASSSRLGVDTQYF. CDR3 DNA: TGCGCCAGCAGCTCTCGCTTAGGGGTAGATACGCAGTATTTT.